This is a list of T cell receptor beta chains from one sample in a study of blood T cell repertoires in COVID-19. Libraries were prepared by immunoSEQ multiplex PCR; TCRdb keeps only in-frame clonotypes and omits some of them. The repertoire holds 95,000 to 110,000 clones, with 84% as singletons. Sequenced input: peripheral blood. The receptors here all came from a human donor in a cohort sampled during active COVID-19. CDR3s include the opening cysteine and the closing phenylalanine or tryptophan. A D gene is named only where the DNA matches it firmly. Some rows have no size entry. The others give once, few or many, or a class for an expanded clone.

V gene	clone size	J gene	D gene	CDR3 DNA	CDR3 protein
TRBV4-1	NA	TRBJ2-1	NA	TGCGCCAGCAGCCACCCCGGGGAGGCCTACAATGAGCAGTTCTTC	CASSHPGEAYNEQFF
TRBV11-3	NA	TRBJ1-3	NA	TGTGCCAGCAGCATACCGAGGACGGGGAGGAACTCTGGAAACACCATATATTTT	CASSIPRTGRNSGNTIYF
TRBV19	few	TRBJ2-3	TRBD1	TGTGCCAGTAGTATCCCCCTCGGACAGGGAGCAGATACGCAGTATTTT	CASSIPLGQGADTQYF
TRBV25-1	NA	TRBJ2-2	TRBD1	TGTGCCAGCAGTAAAACAGGGGCCGCTTACACCGGGGAGCTGTTTTTT	CASSKTGAAYTGELFF
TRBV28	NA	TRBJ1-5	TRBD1	TGTGCCAGCAGTCAACCGGGACAGGGACATCAGCCCCAGCATTTT	CASSQPGQGHQPQHF
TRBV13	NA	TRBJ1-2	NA	TGTGCCAGCAGCTTAACCAGGGAGGCTGGCTACACCTTC	CASSLTREAGYTF
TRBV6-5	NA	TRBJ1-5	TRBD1	TGTGCCAGCAGTTACGAGGGGGCGATTAGCAATCAGCCCCAGCATTTT	CASSYEGAISNQPQHF
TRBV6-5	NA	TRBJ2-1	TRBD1	TGTGCCAGCAGTCGACAGGGGGCAGGCTACAATGAGCAGTTCTTC	CASSRQGAGYNEQFF
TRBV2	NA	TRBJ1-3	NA	TGTGCCAGCAGTGAGGGGGGGACAACTCGAGTCTCTGGAAACACCATATATTTT	CASSEGGTTRVSGNTIYF
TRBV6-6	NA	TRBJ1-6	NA	TGTGCCAGCGGGGCAATGGGGCTTGAGTCACCCCTCCACTTT	CASGAMGLESPLHF
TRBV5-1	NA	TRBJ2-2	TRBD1	TGCGCCAGCAGCGGATGGACAGGGGTACCGGGCGGGGAGCTGTTTTTT	CASSGWTGVPGGELFF
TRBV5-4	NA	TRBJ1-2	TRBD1	TGTGCCAGCAGCTGGGGTGACAGGGGTTCGGTGGGCTATGGCTACACCTTC	CASSWGDRGSVGYGYTF
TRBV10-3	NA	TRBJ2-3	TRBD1	TGTGCCATCAGTGGAACAGGGGGTTCAGATACGCAGTATTTT	CAISGTGGSDTQYF
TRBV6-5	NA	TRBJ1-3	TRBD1	TGTGCCAGCAGTTCACGGGACAGGGGAGGAAACACCATATATTTT	CASSSRDRGGNTIYF
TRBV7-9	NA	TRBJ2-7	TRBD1	TGTGCCAGCAGCCGACAGGGGGCCACCTACGAGCAGTACTTC	CASSRQGATYEQYF
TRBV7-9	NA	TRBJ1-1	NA	TGTGCCAGCAGCTTAGGGGCGCAGAACACTGAAGCTTTCTTT	CASSLGAQNTEAFF
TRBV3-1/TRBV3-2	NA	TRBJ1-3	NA	TGTGCCAGCAGCCAACGTCCTGGAAACACCATATATTTT	CASSQRPGNTIYF
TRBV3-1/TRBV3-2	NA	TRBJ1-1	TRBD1	TGTGCCAGCAGCCTCAGGGGGGTTGGGGCTTTCTTT	CASSLRGVGAFF
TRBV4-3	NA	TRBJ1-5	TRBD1	TGCGCCAGCAGCCAAGATCGGGCAGGGGGCATCAATCAGCCCCAGCATTTT	CASSQDRAGGINQPQHF
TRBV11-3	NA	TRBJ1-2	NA	TGTGCCAGCAGCAACACCGTTGGGGGCCCATATAACTATGGCTACACCTTC	CASSNTVGGPYNYGYTF
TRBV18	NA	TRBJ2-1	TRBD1	TGTGCCAGCTCACCGCGGACAGGGGGCTACAATGAGCAGTTCTTC	CASSPRTGGYNEQFF
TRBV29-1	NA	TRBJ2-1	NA	TGCAGCGTTGGGAGGCCACCAAACAATGAGCAGTTCTTC	CSVGRPPNNEQFF
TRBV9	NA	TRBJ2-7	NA	TGTGCCAGCAGCGTGGGCGTGGGACTTGCCCAGGAGCAGTACTTC	CASSVGVGLAQEQYF
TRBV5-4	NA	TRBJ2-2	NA	TGTGCCAGCAGCTCTGGGAACAGGGTCATCGGGGAGCTGTTTTTT	CASSSGNRVIGELFF
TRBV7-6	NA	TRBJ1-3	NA	TGTGCCAGCAGCTTGTACCGGGACTCTGGAAACACCATATATTTT	CASSLYRDSGNTIYF
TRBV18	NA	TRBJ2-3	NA	TGTGCCAGCTCCCGCCAGGGTGGAACAGATACGCAGTATTTT	CASSRQGGTDTQYF
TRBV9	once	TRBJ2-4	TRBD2	TGTGCCAGCAGCGTAGTGGCGGGGGGGCCGGGAAACATTCAGTACTTC	CASSVVAGGPGNIQYF
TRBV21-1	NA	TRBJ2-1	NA	TGTGCCAGCAGCAAATTGGGACTAAGCTACAATGAGCAGTTCTTC	CASSKLGLSYNEQFF
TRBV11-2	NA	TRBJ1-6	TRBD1	TGTGCCAGCAGCCCCTGGGACAGCGATAATTCACCCCTCCACTTT	CASSPWDSDNSPLHF
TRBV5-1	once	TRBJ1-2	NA	TGCGCCAGCAGCTTGCCGTCGCAGGGTGGGCGCAGTCGTGGCTACACCTTC	CASSLPSQGGRSRGYTF
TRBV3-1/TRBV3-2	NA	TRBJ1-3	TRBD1	TGTGCCAGCAGCCACTCCACAGGGGGCCGGGCTGGAAACACCATATATTTT	CASSHSTGGRAGNTIYF
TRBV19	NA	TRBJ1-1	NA	TGTGCCAGTAGTATCGGTGTGGTGCAGGTCCACGAAGCTTTCTTT	CASSIGVVQVHEAFF
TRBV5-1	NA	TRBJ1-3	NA	TGCGCCAGCAGCTTGGGAGATACTTCTGGAAACACCATATATTTT	CASSLGDTSGNTIYF
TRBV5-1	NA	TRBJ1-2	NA	TGCGCCAGCAGCTTAGGGGGAAGCTCCGAAAAGGGCTACACCTTC	CASSLGGSSEKGYTF
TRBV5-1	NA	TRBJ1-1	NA	TGCGCCAGCAGCTTGGTGCAGGGAAACACTGAAGCTTTCTTT	CASSLVQGNTEAFF
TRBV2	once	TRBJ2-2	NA	TGTGCCAGCAGGAGGGTGGCAGGGAACACCGGGGAGCTGTTTTTT	CASRRVAGNTGELFF
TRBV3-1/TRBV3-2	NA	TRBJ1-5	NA	TGTGCCAGCAGCCAAGATGCCAGGTATCAGCCCCAGCATTTT	CASSQDARYQPQHF
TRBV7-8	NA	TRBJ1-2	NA	TGTGCCAGCAGCTTAGTGAGGACACAAGGATATGGCTACACCTTC	CASSLVRTQGYGYTF
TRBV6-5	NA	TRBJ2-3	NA	TGTGCCAGCAGGCGACAGGCGGGGGGCACAGATACGCAGTATTTT	CASRRQAGGTDTQYF
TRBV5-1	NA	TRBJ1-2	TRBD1	TGCGCCAGCAGCTTGGGACAGGGAAATCAGTATGGCTACACCTTC	CASSLGQGNQYGYTF
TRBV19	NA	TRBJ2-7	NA	TGTGCCAGTAGTCTTACCCCCACAGGGTGGCCCTACGAGCAGTACTTC	CASSLTPTGWPYEQYF
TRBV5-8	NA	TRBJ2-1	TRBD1	TGTGCCAGCAGCCCAGGACAGGGCTCCTACAATGAGCAGTTCTTC	CASSPGQGSYNEQFF
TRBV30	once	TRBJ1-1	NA	TGTGCCTGGAGTCGGGACACGTTCGACACTGAAGCTTTCTTT	CAWSRDTFDTEAFF
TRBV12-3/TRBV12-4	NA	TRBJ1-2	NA	TGTGCCAGCAGTGAGGTGAGCTATGGCTACACCTTC	CASSEVSYGYTF
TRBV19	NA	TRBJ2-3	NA	TGTGCCACTAGGACGGACCCAGGGACAGATACGCAGTATTTT	CATRTDPGTDTQYF
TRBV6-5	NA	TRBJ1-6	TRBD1	TGTGCCTGTACCCTGGGACAGTCTAACTCACCCCTCCACTTT	CACTLGQSNSPLHF
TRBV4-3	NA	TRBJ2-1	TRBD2	TGCGCCAGCAGCCAAGAACTAGCGGGGGGCTTTGAGCAGTTCTTC	CASSQELAGGFEQFF
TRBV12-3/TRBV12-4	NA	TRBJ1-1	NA	TGTGCCAGCAGTTTAGTCGCGGGCACTGAAGCTTTCTTT	CASSLVAGTEAFF
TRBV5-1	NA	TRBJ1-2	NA	TGCGCCAGCAGCCAAGAAGGGGACTTTGGCTACACCTTC	CASSQEGDFGYTF
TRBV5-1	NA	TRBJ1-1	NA	TGCGCCAGCAGCTTCCGGGGCACTGAAGCTTTCTTT	CASSFRGTEAFF
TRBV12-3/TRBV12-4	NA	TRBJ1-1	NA	TGTGCCAGCAGTTTAACGTCCCCGCCTACTTTCTTT	CASSLTSPPTFF
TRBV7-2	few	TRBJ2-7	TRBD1	TGTGCCAGCAGCTCCGGAGACAGGGTCTACGAGCAGTACTTC	CASSSGDRVYEQYF
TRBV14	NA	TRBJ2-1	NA	TGTGCCAGCAGCCCTAACAGGGCAGGGTCCTACAATGAGCAGTTCTTC	CASSPNRAGSYNEQFF
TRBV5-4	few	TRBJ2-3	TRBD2	TGTGCCAGCAGCCCCGCCGCGGGGGTTCAGGGAGATACGCAGTATTTT	CASSPAAGVQGDTQYF
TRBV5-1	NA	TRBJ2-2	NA	TGCGCCAGCAGCTTGTTGGGAGAACCCGGGGAGCTGTTTTTT	CASSLLGEPGELFF
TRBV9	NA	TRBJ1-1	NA	TGTGCCAGCAGCTCCCTCCGGGGTGCGAGGGGGACTGAAGCTTTCTTT	CASSSLRGARGTEAFF
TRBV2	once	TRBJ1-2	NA	TGTGCCAGCAGTGAATACAGGTCTACTACCCTCTATGGCTACACCTTC	CASSEYRSTTLYGYTF
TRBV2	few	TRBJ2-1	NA	TGTGCCAGCAGAGGGGGTGAGCAGTTCTTC	CASRGGEQFF
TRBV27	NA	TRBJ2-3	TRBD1	TGTGCCAGCAGTTCGGGACAGGGGTTTTCAGATACGCAGTATTTT	CASSSGQGFSDTQYF